This entry concerns a single T cell receptor (beta chain). No antigen is known for it. A second PCR of roughly 6 to 12 cycles used a sample-barcoded 5' primer and a J-beta primer mix. Every sample returned 2.5 million or more CDR3-containing paired-end reads. TCRdb re-called the 5' RACE reads through MiXCR, storing one row per CDR3 protein. The data hold roughly 500,000 distinct CDR3 sequences, with 27% observed a single time. This sample was taken from a study of blood T cells in healthy people across ages. Regarding the study as a whole: Among T cells, TCR beta diversity per million cells dropped roughly linearly as age rose. The study lacked donor CMV status, which possibly confounded expanded clonotype changes.

Trimming removed 4 bases at V and 2 bases at J, with 15 bases between. CDR3 size: 15 residues. The germline gives CDR1 SQVTM, CDR2 ANQGSEA. The sequencing sample was made of blood. V gene TRBV29-1 combines with J gene TRBJ1-5; no firm D call. This sequence originates from a woman aged 70-85 years in good health. As DNA, the CDR3 is TGCAGCGTTGTAGAATCTTCCCAGGGCAATCAGCCCCAGCATTTT. Its translation is CSVVESSQGNQPQHF.